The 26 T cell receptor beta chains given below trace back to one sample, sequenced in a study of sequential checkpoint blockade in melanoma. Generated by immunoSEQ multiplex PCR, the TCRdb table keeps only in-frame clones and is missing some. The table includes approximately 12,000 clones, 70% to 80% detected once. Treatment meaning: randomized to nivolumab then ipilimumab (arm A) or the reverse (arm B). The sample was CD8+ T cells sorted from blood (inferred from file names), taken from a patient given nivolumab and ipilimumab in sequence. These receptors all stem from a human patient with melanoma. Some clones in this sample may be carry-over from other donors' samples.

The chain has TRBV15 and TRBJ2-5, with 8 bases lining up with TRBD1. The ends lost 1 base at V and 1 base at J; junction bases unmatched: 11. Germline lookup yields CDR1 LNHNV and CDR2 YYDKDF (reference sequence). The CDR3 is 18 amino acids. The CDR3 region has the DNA TGTGCCACCAGCAGAGTGGGTCCGGGACAGGAGATCCAAGAGACCCAGTACTTC. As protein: CATSRVGPGQEIQETQYF.

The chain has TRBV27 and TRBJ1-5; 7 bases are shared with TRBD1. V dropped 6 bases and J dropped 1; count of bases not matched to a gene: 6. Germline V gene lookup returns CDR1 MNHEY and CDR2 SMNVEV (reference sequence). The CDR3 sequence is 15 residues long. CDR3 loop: CASSDTGASNQPQHF. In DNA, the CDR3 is TGTGCCAGCAGCGATACAGGGGCGAGCAATCAGCCCCAGCATTTT.

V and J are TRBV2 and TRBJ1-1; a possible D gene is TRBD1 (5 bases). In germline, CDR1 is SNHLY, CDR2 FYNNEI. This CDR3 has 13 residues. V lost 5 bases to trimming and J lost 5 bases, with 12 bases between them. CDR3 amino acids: CASSRTGGTEAFF. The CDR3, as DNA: TGTGCCAGCAGTAGGACGGGGGGAACTGAAGCTTTCTTT.

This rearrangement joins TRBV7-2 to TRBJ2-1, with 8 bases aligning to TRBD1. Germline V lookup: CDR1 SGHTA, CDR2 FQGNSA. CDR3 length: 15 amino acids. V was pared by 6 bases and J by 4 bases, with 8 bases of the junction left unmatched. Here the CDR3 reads CASSTGTGPYNEQFF. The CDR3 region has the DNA TGTGCCAGCAGTACCGGGACAGGCCCTTACAATGAGCAGTTCTTC.

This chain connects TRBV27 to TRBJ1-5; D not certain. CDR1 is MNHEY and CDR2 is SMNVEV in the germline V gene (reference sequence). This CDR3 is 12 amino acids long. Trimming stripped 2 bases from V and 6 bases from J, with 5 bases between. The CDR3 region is CASSLTGQPQHF. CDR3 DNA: TGTGCCAGCAGTTTAACGGGTCAGCCCCAGCATTTT.

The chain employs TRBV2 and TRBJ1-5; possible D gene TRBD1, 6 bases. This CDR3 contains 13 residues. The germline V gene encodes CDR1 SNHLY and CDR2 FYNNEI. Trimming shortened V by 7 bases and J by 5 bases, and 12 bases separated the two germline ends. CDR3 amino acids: CASKYREDQPQHF. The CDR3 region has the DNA TGTGCCAGCAAGTACAGGGAAGATCAGCCCCAGCATTTT.

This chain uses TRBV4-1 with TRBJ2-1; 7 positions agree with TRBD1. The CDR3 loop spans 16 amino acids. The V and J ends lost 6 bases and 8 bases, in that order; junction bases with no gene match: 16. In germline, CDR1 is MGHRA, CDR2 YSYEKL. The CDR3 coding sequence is TGCGCCAGCAGGTATTCTTGGGGGACAGATGGGGATGAGCAGTTCTTC. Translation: CASRYSWGTDGDEQFF.

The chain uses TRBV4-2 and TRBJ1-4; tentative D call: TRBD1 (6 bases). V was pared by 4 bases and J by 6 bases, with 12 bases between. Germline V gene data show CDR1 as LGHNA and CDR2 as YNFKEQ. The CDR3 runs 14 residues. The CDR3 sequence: CASSRQVEDEKLFF. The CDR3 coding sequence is TGTGCCAGCAGCCGACAGGTTGAGGATGAAAAACTGTTTTTT.

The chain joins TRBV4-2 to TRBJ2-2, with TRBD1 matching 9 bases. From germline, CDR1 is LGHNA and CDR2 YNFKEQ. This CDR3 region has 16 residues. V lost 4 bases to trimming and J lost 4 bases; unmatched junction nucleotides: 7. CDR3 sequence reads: CASSRSGTGITGELFF. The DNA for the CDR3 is TGTGCCAGCAGCCGCTCCGGGACAGGGATCACCGGGGAGCTGTTTTTT.

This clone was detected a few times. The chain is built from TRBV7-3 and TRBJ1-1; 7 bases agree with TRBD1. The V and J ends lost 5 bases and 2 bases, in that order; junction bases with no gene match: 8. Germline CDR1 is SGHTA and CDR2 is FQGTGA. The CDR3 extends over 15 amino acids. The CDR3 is CASSPLQGNNTEAFF. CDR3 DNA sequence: TGTGCCAGCAGCCCGTTACAGGGGAATAACACTGAAGCTTTCTTT.

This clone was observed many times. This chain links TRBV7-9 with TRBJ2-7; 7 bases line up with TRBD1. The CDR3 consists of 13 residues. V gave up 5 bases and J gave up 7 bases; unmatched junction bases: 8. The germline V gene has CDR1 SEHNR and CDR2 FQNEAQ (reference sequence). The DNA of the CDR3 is TGTGCCAGCAGCCCACCGGGACAGCTAGAGCAGTACTTC. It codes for CASSPPGQLEQYF.

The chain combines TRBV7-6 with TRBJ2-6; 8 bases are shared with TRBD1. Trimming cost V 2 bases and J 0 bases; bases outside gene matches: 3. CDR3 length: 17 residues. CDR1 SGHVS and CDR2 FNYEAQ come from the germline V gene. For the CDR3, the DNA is TGTGCCAGCAGCTTAAGGACAGGGTACTCTGGGGCCAACGTCCTGACTTTC. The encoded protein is CASSLRTGYSGANVLTF.

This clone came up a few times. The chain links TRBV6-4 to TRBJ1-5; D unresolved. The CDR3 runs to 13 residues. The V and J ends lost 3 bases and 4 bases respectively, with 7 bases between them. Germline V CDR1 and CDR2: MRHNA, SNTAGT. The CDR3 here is CASSDSVNQPQHF. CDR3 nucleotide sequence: TGTGCCAGCAGTGATTCGGTGAATCAGCCCCAGCATTTT.

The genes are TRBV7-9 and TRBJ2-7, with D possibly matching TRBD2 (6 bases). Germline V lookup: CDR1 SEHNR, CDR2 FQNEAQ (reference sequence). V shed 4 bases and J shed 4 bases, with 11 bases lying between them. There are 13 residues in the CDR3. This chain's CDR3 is CASSSGLRYEQYF. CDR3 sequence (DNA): TGTGCCAGCAGCTCGGGACTTAGATACGAGCAGTACTTC.

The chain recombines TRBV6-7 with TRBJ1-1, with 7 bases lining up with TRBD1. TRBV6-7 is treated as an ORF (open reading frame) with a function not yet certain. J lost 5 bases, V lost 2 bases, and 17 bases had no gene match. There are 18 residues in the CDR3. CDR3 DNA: TGTGCCAGCAGTTACCCCGATTTGAGGGGGCGTTTGGATACTGAAGCTTTCTTT. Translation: CASSYPDLRGRLDTEAFF.

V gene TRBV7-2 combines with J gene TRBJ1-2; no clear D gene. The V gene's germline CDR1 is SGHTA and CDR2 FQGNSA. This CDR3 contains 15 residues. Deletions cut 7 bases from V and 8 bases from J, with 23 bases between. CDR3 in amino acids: CASTIDGVGAGGYTF. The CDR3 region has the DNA TGTGCCAGCACCATCGATGGCGTAGGAGCGGGCGGCTACACCTTC. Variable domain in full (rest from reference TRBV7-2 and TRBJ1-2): GAGVSQSPSNKVTEKGKDVELRCDPISGHTALYWYRQSLGQGLEFLIYFQGNSAPDKSGLPSDRFSAERTGGSVSTLTIQRTQQEDSAVYLCASTIDGVGAGGYTFGSGTRLTVV.

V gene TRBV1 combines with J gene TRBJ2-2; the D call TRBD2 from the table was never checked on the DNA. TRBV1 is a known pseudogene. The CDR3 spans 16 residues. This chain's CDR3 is CTSSQPGLMNTGELFF. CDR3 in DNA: TGCACCAGCAGCCAACCGGGACTGATGAACACCGGGGAGCTGTTTTTT.

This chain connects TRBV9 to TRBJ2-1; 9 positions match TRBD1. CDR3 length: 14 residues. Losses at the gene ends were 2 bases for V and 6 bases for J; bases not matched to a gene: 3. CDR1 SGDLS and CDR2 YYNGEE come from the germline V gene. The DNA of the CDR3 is TGTGCCAGCAGCGTGGCGACAGGGGGCAATGAGCAGTTCTTC. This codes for CASSVATGGNEQFF. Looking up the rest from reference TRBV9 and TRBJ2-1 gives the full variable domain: DSGVTQTPKHLITATGQRVTLRCSPRSGDLSVYWYQQSLDQGLQFLIQYYNGEERAKGNILERFSAQQFPDLHSELNLSSLELGDSALYFCASSVATGGNEQFFGPGTRLTVL.

CDR3 coding DNA: TGTGCCAGCAGCTTAGTAGCGGGGGCGCATGAGCAGTACTTC. Its protein is CASSLVAGAHEQYF. V usage is TRBV7-2 and J usage is TRBJ2-7; 9 nucleotides line up with TRBD2. V shed 1 base, J shed 7 bases, and the junction held 5 bases outside the gene matches. The CDR3 covers 14 residues. Germline CDR1 reads SGHTA; CDR2 reads FQGNSA.

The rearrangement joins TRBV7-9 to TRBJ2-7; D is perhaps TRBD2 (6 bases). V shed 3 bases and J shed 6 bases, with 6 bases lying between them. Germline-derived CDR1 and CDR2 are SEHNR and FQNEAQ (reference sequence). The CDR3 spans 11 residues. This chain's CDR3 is CASSFSGEQYF. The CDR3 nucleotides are TGTGCCAGCAGCTTTAGCGGCGAGCAGTACTTC.

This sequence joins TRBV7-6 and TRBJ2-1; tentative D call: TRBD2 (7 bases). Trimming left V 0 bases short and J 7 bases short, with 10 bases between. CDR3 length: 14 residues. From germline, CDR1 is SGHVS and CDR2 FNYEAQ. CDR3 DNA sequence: TGTGCCAGCAGCTTAGCGGGGGGGCAAAATGAGCAGTTCTTC. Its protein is CASSLAGGQNEQFF.

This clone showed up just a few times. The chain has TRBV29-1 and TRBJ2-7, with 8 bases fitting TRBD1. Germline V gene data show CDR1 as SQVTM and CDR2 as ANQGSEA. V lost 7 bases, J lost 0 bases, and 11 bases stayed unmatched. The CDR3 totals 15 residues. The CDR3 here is CSAQMSTGGSYEQYF. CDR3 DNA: TGCAGCGCCCAGATGAGCACAGGGGGCTCCTACGAGCAGTACTTC.

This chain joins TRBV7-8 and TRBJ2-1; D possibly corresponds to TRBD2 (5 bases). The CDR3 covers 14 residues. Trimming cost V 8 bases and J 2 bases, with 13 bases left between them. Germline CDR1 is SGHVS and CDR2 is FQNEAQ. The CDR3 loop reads CASGGGAPYNEQFF. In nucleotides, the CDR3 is TGTGCCAGCGGAGGAGGAGCCCCCTACAATGAGCAGTTCTTC.

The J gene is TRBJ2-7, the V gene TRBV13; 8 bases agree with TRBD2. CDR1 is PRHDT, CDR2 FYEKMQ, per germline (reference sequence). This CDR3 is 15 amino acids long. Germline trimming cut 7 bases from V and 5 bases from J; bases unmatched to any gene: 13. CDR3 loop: CASIHPGGKIHEQYF. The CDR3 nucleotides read TGTGCCAGCATCCACCCGGGGGGGAAAATCCACGAGCAGTACTTC.

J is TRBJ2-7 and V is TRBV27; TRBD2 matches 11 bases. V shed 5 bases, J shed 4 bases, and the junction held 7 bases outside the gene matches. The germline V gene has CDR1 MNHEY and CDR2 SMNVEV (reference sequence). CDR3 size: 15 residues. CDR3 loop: CASSTLSGGAYEQYF. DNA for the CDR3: TGTGCCAGCAGTACCCTTAGCGGGGGGGCTTACGAGCAGTACTTC.

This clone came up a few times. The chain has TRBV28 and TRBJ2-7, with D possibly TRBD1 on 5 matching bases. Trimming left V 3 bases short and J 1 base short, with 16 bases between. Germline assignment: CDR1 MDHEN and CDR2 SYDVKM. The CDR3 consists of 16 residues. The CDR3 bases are TGTGCCAGCAGTTTTGGTGTTCAGGGCCTATCCTACGAGCAGTACTTC. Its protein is CASSFGVQGLSYEQYF.